The clone carrying this T cell receptor (beta chain) was found a few times. The data are from a study of blood T cell repertoires in COVID-19. V lost 6 bases to trimming and J lost 3 bases; unmatched junction nucleotides: 7. Germline V gives CDR1 MDHEN, CDR2 SYDVKM. CDR3 length equals 15 residues. Per the original methods: Using reference gene primer amplification, nucleated cell counts were estimated. Only in-frame clones appear in the TCRdb table, and some are missing; sequencing was by immunoSEQ multiplex PCR. D and trimming come from the DNA, and the V and J calls and clone size come from that table. The sample lists 150,000 to 200,000 clones, around 85% seen once, with roughly 3% in the top ten.

The sequenced sample consisted of peripheral blood. The chain links TRBV28 to TRBJ1-5; 8 nucleotides match TRBD1. The clonotype comes from a human donor with acute or convalescent COVID-19. The donor label of this sample is uncertain. The CDR3 protein is CASSTSDRDNQPQHF. For the CDR3, the DNA is TGTGCCAGCAGCACCTCGGACAGGGACAATCAGCCCCAGCATTTT.